The source of this T cell receptor (beta chain) is a study of radiation and T cells in renal cell carcinoma. Points from the study as a whole: Without pretreatment biopsies, baseline tumor clonotype presence was undetermined.

V was clipped by 6 bases and J by 4 bases, with 9 bases between them. Germline CDR1 SGHTA, CDR2 FQGNSA. The CDR3 length is 13 residues. Concerning this clone: As yet, its antigen is unknown.

The time point was: blood 4 weeks post-SBRT, at nephrectomy. Treatment reported: 15 Gy SBRT to primary tumor, nephrectomy 4 weeks later. Nephrectomy followed 15 Gy stereotactic body radiation by 4 weeks. The tumor was a clear cell renal cell carcinoma. Only in-frame clones appear in the TCRdb table, and some are missing; sequencing was by immunoSEQ multiplex PCR. Counted here are approximately 150,000 clones, 65% to 90% occurring once; the ten biggest clones make up less than 20%. V gene TRBV7-2 combines with J gene TRBJ1-4; D gene ambiguous. The starting material was blood, obtained from a patient whose treatment included radiotherapy and nephrectomy. This receptor was taken from a woman aged 45-60 years with renal cell carcinoma. Here the CDR3 DNA reads TGTGCCAGCAGGATTGACGGTAATGAAAAACTGTTTTTT. Translation: CASRIDGNEKLFF.